The 22 T cell receptor beta chains below come from one sample, sequenced in a study of shared clonotypes between healthy human individuals. Sequencing was performed with immunoSEQ multiplex PCR; in TCRdb, only in-frame clones are kept and a portion is missing. The table includes about 340,000 clones, less than 75% detected once. What was sequenced was memory CD4+ T cells sorted from blood. Subset meaning: CD45RA-negative fraction. The receptor source for this set is a man aged 25 to 40 in good health.

This clone was recorded a few times. CDR3 amino acids: CASSLDPGGAGYTF. In DNA, the CDR3 is TGTGCCAGCAGCTTAGATCCTGGGGGAGCTGGCTACACCTTC. V and J are TRBV11-3 and TRBJ1-2; a possible D gene is TRBD1 (5 bases). The CDR3 is 14 residues long. CDR1 is SGHNT, CDR2 YENEEA, per germline. V was trimmed by 0 bases and J by 7 bases, leaving 12 bases between them.

This chain links TRBV19 with TRBJ1-1, with D hard to call. Germline V gene sequence: CDR1 LNHDA, CDR2 SQIVND (reference sequence). The CDR3 extends over 14 amino acids. Trimming removed 3 bases from V and 3 bases from J, with 11 bases in between. CDR3 coding DNA: TGTGCCAGTAGTATTGGGCTCACGTACACTGAAGCTTTCTTT. Its protein product is CASSIGLTYTEAFF.

V usage is TRBV5-5 and J usage is TRBJ2-1, with D perhaps assigned TRBD1 or TRBD2 (5 bases each). The V and J ends lost 1 base and 6 bases respectively, with 14 bases between them. Per the germline V gene, CDR1 is SGHKS and CDR2 is YYEKEE (reference sequence). The CDR3 contains 15 residues. CDR3 residues: CASSLSGGPGNEQFF. The CDR3 DNA follows: TGTGCCAGCAGCTTGTCTGGGGGTCCAGGCAATGAGCAGTTCTTC.

The chain couples TRBV10-3 to TRBJ2-7, with D unresolved. The germline V and J ends were trimmed by 4 bases and 3 bases, with 10 bases remaining between them. The CDR3 runs to 13 residues. Per the germline V gene, CDR1 is ENHRY and CDR2 is SYGVKD. DNA for the CDR3: TGTGCCATCAGTGCACTTTGGAGCTACGAGCAGTACTTC. The encoded protein is CAISALWSYEQYF.

The chain joins TRBV18 to TRBJ1-2; 8 positions match TRBD1. The CDR3 runs 16 residues. Germline-derived CDR1 and CDR2 are KGHSH and LQKENI. V was pared by 3 bases and J by 4 bases, with 10 bases of the junction left unmatched. The CDR3 nucleotides are TGTGCCAGCTCACCCTTGGACAGGGCAAGGGGCTATGGCTACACCTTC. This sequence encodes CASSPLDRARGYGYTF.

This clone has only a few counts. The chain employs TRBV5-5 and TRBJ1-1; D ambiguous. The CDR3 is 16 residues long. Trimming cost V 4 bases and J 0 bases, with 16 bases left between them. Germline V CDR1 and CDR2: SGHKS, YYEKEE (reference sequence). The CDR3 here is CASSGKGIAVNTEAFF. In DNA form, the CDR3 reads TGTGCCAGCAGCGGGAAAGGGATTGCGGTGAACACTGAAGCTTTCTTT.

The chain links TRBV7-2 to TRBJ2-7, with 9 bases lining up with TRBD1. The V gene end was trimmed by 1 base and the J gene end by 3 bases; junction bases not matched to a gene: 10. There are 17 residues in the CDR3. Germline V gene data show CDR1 as SGHTA and CDR2 as FQGNSA. CDR3 sequence reads: CASSLVGAGTGSYEQYF. Here the CDR3 DNA reads TGTGCCAGCAGCTTAGTTGGGGCCGGGACAGGGAGCTACGAGCAGTACTTC.

This clone showed up many times. This chain joins TRBV10-1 and TRBJ2-3, with a possible D match to TRBD2 (6 bases). Trimming cost V 1 base and J 0 bases, with 11 bases left between them. Germline lookup yields CDR1 WNHNN and CDR2 SYGVQD (reference sequence). There are 16 residues in the CDR3. Here the CDR3 DNA reads TGCGCCAGCAGTGAGTTTAAAGGAGGGAGCACAGATACGCAGTATTTT. Translated: CASSEFKGGSTDTQYF.

The J gene is TRBJ1-1, the V gene TRBV19; D gene unclear. V was pared by 1 base and J by 11 bases, with 8 bases between. The CDR3 consists of 11 residues. Looked up from germline, CDR1 is LNHDA and CDR2 is SQIVND (reference sequence). CDR3 protein: CASSIGLSAFF. DNA of the CDR3: TGTGCCAGTAGTATAGGCCTATCGGCTTTCTTT.

The chain recombines TRBV11-2 with TRBJ2-2; D perhaps matches TRBD1 (6 bases). CDR1 SGHAT and CDR2 FQNNGV come from the germline V gene. The CDR3 loop spans 16 amino acids. Deletions cut 1 base from V and 5 bases from J, with 14 bases between. CDR3 region: CASSLAAGRGTGELFF. For the CDR3, the DNA is TGTGCCAGCAGCTTAGCCGCCGGCAGGGGAACCGGGGAGCTGTTTTTT.

The chain employs TRBV6-5 and TRBJ1-1, with no clear D. In germline, CDR1 is MNHEY, CDR2 SVGAGI. Trimming took 8 bases from V and 7 from J, leaving 8 bases between them. The CDR3 loop spans 10 amino acids. CDR3 amino acids: CASGLHEAFF. DNA of the CDR3: TGTGCCAGCGGGCTGCATGAAGCTTTCTTT.

This sequence joins TRBV7-6 and TRBJ1-5; D perhaps matches TRBD1 (6 bases). Per germline, CDR1 SGHVS and CDR2 FNYEAQ. The length of the CDR3 is 13 residues. Between the trimmed V and J ends, which lost 1 base and 7 bases, there was a span of 8 bases. The CDR3 sequence: CASSLGQAQPQHF. The CDR3, as DNA: TGTGCCAGCAGCTTAGGACAGGCGCAGCCCCAGCATTTT.

This rearrangement joins TRBV5-1 to TRBJ2-3; 9 positions match TRBD2. Unmatched junction bases numbered 2, after V lost 6 bases and J lost 3 bases. This CDR3 is built from 13 residues. In germline, CDR1 is SGHRS, CDR2 YFSETQ. CDR3 sequence reads: CASTAGGTDTQYF. In DNA form, the CDR3 reads TGCGCCAGCACGGCGGGGGGGACAGATACGCAGTATTTT.

This rearrangement joins TRBV9 to TRBJ2-1; tentative D call: TRBD2 (6 bases). V lost 0 bases, J lost 0 bases, and 7 bases lay in between. This CDR3 region has 15 residues. Germline CDR1 SGDLS, CDR2 YYNGEE. The CDR3 DNA sequence: TGTGCCAGCAGCGTAGTAGCGGTCTCCTACAATGAGCAGTTCTTC. This sequence encodes CASSVVAVSYNEQFF.

The chain has TRBV30 and TRBJ2-5; unclear D gene. Trimming took off 3 bases at V and 5 bases at J, with 10 bases between the two ends. The CDR3 is made up of 12 amino acids. CDR1 and CDR2 from the germline V gene are GTSNPN and SVGIG (reference sequence). The DNA for the CDR3 is TGTGCCTGGAGCCCCCGTAGGGAGACCCAGTACTTC. Amino acids: CAWSPRRETQYF.

The rearrangement links TRBV7-2 to TRBJ1-2; no clear D. CDR1 SGHTA and CDR2 FQGNSA come from the germline V gene. The CDR3 has 13 residues. V lost 2 bases, J lost 5 bases, and 9 bases lay in between. CDR3 DNA sequence: TGTGCCAGCAGCTTAAGAGGGATTTATGGCTACACCTTC. It specifies CASSLRGIYGYTF.

V and J are TRBV18 and TRBJ2-3; possibly TRBD1 for D (6 bases). V was clipped by 6 bases and J by 3 bases, with 13 bases between them. CDR3 length: 14 amino acids. The germline V gene encodes CDR1 KGHSH and CDR2 LQKENI. CDR3 residues: CASSDRLGTDTQYF. CDR3 in DNA: TGTGCCAGCTCGGACAGATTAGGAACAGATACGCAGTATTTT.

The genes are TRBV27 and TRBJ2-3; D possibly corresponds to TRBD1 (7 bases). From germline, CDR1 is MNHEY and CDR2 SMNVEV (reference sequence). V was cut by 3 bases and J by 4 bases, with 11 bases left in between. The CDR3 runs to 14 residues. The CDR3 protein is CASSFIRGADTQYF. In DNA, the CDR3 is TGTGCCAGCAGTTTCATCAGGGGGGCAGATACGCAGTATTTT.

The chain has TRBV10-1 and TRBJ2-2; D perhaps matches TRBD1 (6 bases). Germline loops: CDR1 WNHNN, CDR2 SYGVQD (reference sequence). V lost 6 bases to trimming and J lost 1 base, with 12 bases between them. This CDR3 spans 15 amino acids. CDR3 nucleotide sequence: TGCGCCAGCAGCAGGGGAAGTTGGAACACCGGGGAGCTGTTTTTT. Its translation: CASSRGSWNTGELFF.

The genes are TRBV7-9 and TRBJ2-7; D might be TRBD2 (6 bases). Germline V CDR1 and CDR2: SEHNR, FQNEAQ (reference sequence). The CDR3 is made up of 19 amino acids. V dropped 1 base and J dropped 1 base, with 23 bases sitting between them. In DNA, the CDR3 is TGTGCCAGCAGCTTAGGCGCAGCCTTTATGAGCGGGTATTCCTACGAGCAGTACTTC. It translates to CASSLGAAFMSGYSYEQYF.

V usage is TRBV25-1 and J usage is TRBJ2-5; D gene ambiguous. The CDR3 sequence is 13 residues long. The V end was cut by 1 base, the J end by 3 bases, with 6 bases between. Germline loops: CDR1 MGHDK, CDR2 SYGVNS. CDR3 nucleotide sequence: TGTGCCAGCAGTGAATCCCCCAAAGAGACCCAGTACTTC. It specifies CASSESPKETQYF.

This clone is a singleton in its sample. The chain has TRBV19 and TRBJ2-1; 10 nucleotides match TRBD1. The trim removed 2 bases at V and 10 bases at J, leaving 11 bases unmatched. The V gene's germline CDR1 is LNHDA and CDR2 SQIVND (reference sequence). CDR3 length equals 16 residues. The CDR3 sequence: CASSIFFGTGVEEQFF. The CDR3 coding sequence is TGTGCCAGTAGTATATTCTTCGGGACAGGGGTTGAGGAGCAGTTCTTC.